Listed below are T cell receptor beta chains from one sample, sequenced in a study of blood T cell repertoires in COVID-19. Clones were sequenced by immunoSEQ multiplex PCR, and TCRdb holds only the in-frame ones, with some missing. Of about 170,000 clones in the sample, 70% to 90% were seen once. The sample taken for sequencing was peripheral blood. All receptors derive from a woman of 80 years or more in a cohort sampled during active or convalescent COVID-19. CDR3s include the opening cysteine and the closing phenylalanine or tryptophan. D genes are given only for firm matches. Rows give clone size only sometimes, using once, few, many, or a class for an expanded clone.

abundance: once; v_gene: TRBV3-1/TRBV3-2; d_gene: TRBD1; j_gene: TRBJ2-2; CDR3aa: CATGGTGELFF; CDR3nt: TGTGCCACAGGGGGTACCGGGGAGCTGTTTTTT
abundance: -; v_gene: TRBV27; d_gene: TRBD2; j_gene: TRBJ2-3; CDR3aa: CASSFRLAGGRGTDTQYF; CDR3nt: TGTGCCAGCAGTTTTCGACTAGCGGGGGGGCGTGGCACAGATACGCAGTATTTT
abundance: -; v_gene: TRBV18; d_gene: TRBD1; j_gene: TRBJ1-6; CDR3aa: CASSHRGLSPLHF; CDR3nt: TGTGCCAGCTCACACAGGGGGCTGTCACCCCTCCACTTT
abundance: -; v_gene: TRBV7-2; d_gene: -; j_gene: TRBJ1-2; CDR3aa: CASSLAGQGRVYGYTF; CDR3nt: TGTGCCAGCAGCTTAGCGGGGCAGGGCAGGGTTTATGGCTACACCTTC
abundance: -; v_gene: TRBV11-2; d_gene: TRBD2; j_gene: TRBJ2-1; CDR3aa: CASSLGLAGGLGEQFF; CDR3nt: TGTGCCAGCAGCCTCGGACTAGCGGGAGGGCTAGGTGAGCAGTTCTTC
abundance: -; v_gene: TRBV15; d_gene: -; j_gene: TRBJ2-1; CDR3aa: CATSRDPKTYNEQFF; CDR3nt: TGTGCCACCAGCAGAGATCCAAAAACTTACAATGAGCAGTTCTTC
abundance: -; v_gene: TRBV11-2; d_gene: TRBD2; j_gene: TRBJ2-7; CDR3aa: CASSLSSGGPEAYEQYF; CDR3nt: TGTGCCAGCAGCTTAAGTAGCGGGGGGCCTGAAGCCTACGAGCAGTACTTC
abundance: -; v_gene: TRBV5-4; d_gene: TRBD1; j_gene: TRBJ2-3; CDR3aa: CASSSDRRDTQYF; CDR3nt: TGTGCCAGCAGCTCGGACAGGAGAGATACGCAGTATTTT
abundance: -; v_gene: TRBV24-1; d_gene: TRBD1; j_gene: TRBJ2-2; CDR3aa: CATSAPSGTGGTGELFF; CDR3nt: TGTGCCACCAGTGCCCCCTCCGGGACAGGGGGCACCGGGGAGCTGTTTTTT
abundance: -; v_gene: TRBV12-5; d_gene: TRBD2; j_gene: TRBJ2-2; CDR3aa: CASATTLAGDFTGELFF; CDR3nt: TGTGCTAGTGCCACGACCCTAGCGGGGGACTTCACCGGGGAGCTGTTTTTT
abundance: -; v_gene: TRBV6-5; d_gene: -; j_gene: TRBJ1-5; CDR3aa: CASSYRGGNQPQHF; CDR3nt: TGTGCCAGCTCATATCGGGGGGGAAATCAGCCCCAGCATTTT
abundance: -; v_gene: TRBV5-1; d_gene: TRBD1; j_gene: TRBJ2-5; CDR3aa: CASSLGQGGLETQYF; CDR3nt: TGCGCCAGCAGCTTGGGGCAAGGGGGCTTGGAGACCCAGTACTTC
abundance: -; v_gene: TRBV19; d_gene: TRBD1; j_gene: TRBJ2-7; CDR3aa: CASSRGQESYEQYF; CDR3nt: TGTGCCAGTAGTAGAGGACAGGAATCCTACGAGCAGTACTTC
abundance: -; v_gene: TRBV3-1/TRBV3-2; d_gene: -; j_gene: TRBJ1-2; CDR3aa: CASSPDPGDYGYTF; CDR3nt: TGTGCCAGCAGCCCGGACCCAGGGGACTATGGCTACACCTTC
abundance: -; v_gene: TRBV9; d_gene: -; j_gene: TRBJ2-2; CDR3aa: CASSVGPGTGELFF; CDR3nt: TGTGCCAGCAGCGTAGGTCCGGGGACCGGGGAGCTGTTTTTT
abundance: -; v_gene: TRBV14; d_gene: -; j_gene: TRBJ1-3; CDR3aa: CASSRQAGNTIYF; CDR3nt: TGTGCCAGCAGCAGGCAGGCTGGAAACACCATATATTTT
abundance: few; v_gene: TRBV7-2; d_gene: -; j_gene: TRBJ1-1; CDR3aa: CASSSSVNTEAFF; CDR3nt: TGTGCCAGCAGCTCCTCGGTAAACACTGAAGCTTTCTTT
abundance: -; v_gene: TRBV28; d_gene: TRBD1; j_gene: TRBJ1-4; CDR3aa: CASSRLFGTGDNEKLFF; CDR3nt: TGTGCCAGCAGTCGGCTTTTTGGGACAGGGGATAATGAAAAACTGTTTTTT
abundance: few; v_gene: TRBV11-3; d_gene: TRBD1; j_gene: TRBJ2-3; CDR3aa: CASRPNWVRGRIADTQYF; CDR3nt: TGTGCCAGCAGGCCCAATTGGGTCAGGGGGCGCATAGCAGATACGCAGTATTTT
abundance: -; v_gene: TRBV2; d_gene: TRBD2; j_gene: TRBJ2-3; CDR3aa: CASKGGPAGGTDTQYF; CDR3nt: TGTGCCAGCAAAGGAGGACCAGCGGGGGGCACAGATACGCAGTATTTT
abundance: once; v_gene: TRBV3-1/TRBV3-2; d_gene: -; j_gene: TRBJ1-5; CDR3aa: CASSQVQDSNQPQHF; CDR3nt: TGTGCCAGCAGCCAAGTACAGGATAGCAATCAGCCCCAGCATTTT
abundance: -; v_gene: TRBV19; d_gene: TRBD2; j_gene: TRBJ2-1; CDR3aa: CASSLSGGDREQFF; CDR3nt: TGTGCCAGTAGTTTATCCGGGGGGGATCGGGAGCAGTTCTTC
abundance: -; v_gene: TRBV3-1/TRBV3-2; d_gene: -; j_gene: TRBJ2-3; CDR3aa: CASSLQGTDTQYF; CDR3nt: TGTGCCAGCAGCTTACAGGGAACAGATACGCAGTATTTT
abundance: -; v_gene: TRBV28; d_gene: -; j_gene: TRBJ1-5; CDR3aa: CASRDSSNQPQHF; CDR3nt: TGTGCCAGCAGAGACAGCTCCAATCAGCCCCAGCATTTT
abundance: -; v_gene: TRBV19; d_gene: -; j_gene: TRBJ2-1; CDR3aa: CASSPTGRQDEQFF; CDR3nt: TGTGCCAGTAGCCCGACAGGGAGGCAGGATGAGCAGTTCTTC
abundance: -; v_gene: TRBV6-1; d_gene: -; j_gene: TRBJ1-5; CDR3aa: CASSEATQMGNQPQHF; CDR3nt: TGTGCCAGCAGTGAAGCCACCCAGATGGGCAATCAGCCCCAGCATTTT
abundance: -; v_gene: TRBV5-1; d_gene: -; j_gene: TRBJ1-5; CDR3aa: CASSASLGANQPQHF; CDR3nt: TGCGCCAGCAGCGCTTCTTTGGGGGCCAATCAGCCCCAGCATTTT
abundance: -; v_gene: TRBV5-1; d_gene: TRBD2; j_gene: TRBJ2-3; CDR3aa: CASRPTSGGKGTDTQYF; CDR3nt: TGCGCCAGCAGGCCGACTAGCGGGGGGAAAGGCACAGATACGCAGTATTTT
abundance: -; v_gene: TRBV30; d_gene: -; j_gene: TRBJ2-1; CDR3aa: CAWSQDNEQFF; CDR3nt: TGTGCCTGGAGCCAGGACAATGAGCAGTTCTTC
abundance: -; v_gene: TRBV12-3/TRBV12-4; d_gene: TRBD2; j_gene: TRBJ2-7; CDR3aa: CASTASGSYEQYF; CDR3nt: TGTGCCAGCACGGCTAGCGGATCCTACGAGCAGTACTTC
abundance: -; v_gene: TRBV30; d_gene: TRBD1; j_gene: TRBJ1-1; CDR3aa: CAWTLGQLNTEAFF; CDR3nt: TGTGCCTGGACTCTGGGACAGCTGAACACTGAAGCTTTCTTT
abundance: -; v_gene: TRBV5-1; d_gene: TRBD1; j_gene: TRBJ1-1; CDR3aa: CASSESTGRGAFF; CDR3nt: TGCGCCAGCAGCGAATCGACAGGGCGGGGAGCTTTCTTT
abundance: -; v_gene: TRBV24-1; d_gene: TRBD1; j_gene: TRBJ2-3; CDR3aa: CATSDISDRAVGGVTDTQYF; CDR3nt: TGTGCCACCAGTGATATCTCGGACAGGGCGGTGGGAGGAGTAACAGATACGCAGTATTTT
abundance: few; v_gene: TRBV19; d_gene: TRBD1; j_gene: TRBJ1-6; CDR3aa: CASSIQGDNNSPLHF; CDR3nt: TGTGCCAGTAGTATCCAGGGGGACAATAATTCACCCCTCCACTTT
abundance: -; v_gene: TRBV3-1/TRBV3-2; d_gene: -; j_gene: TRBJ1-1; CDR3aa: CASSQIPDTEAFF; CDR3nt: TGTGCCAGCAGCCAAATCCCGGACACTGAAGCTTTCTTT
abundance: -; v_gene: TRBV19; d_gene: TRBD2; j_gene: TRBJ2-3; CDR3aa: CASSNQGTSGSNTDTQYF; CDR3nt: TGTGCCAGTAGTAACCAGGGGACTAGCGGGAGTAACACAGATACGCAGTATTTT
abundance: -; v_gene: TRBV10-3; d_gene: TRBD1; j_gene: TRBJ2-1; CDR3aa: CAISESIQGANEQFF; CDR3nt: TGTGCCATCAGTGAGTCGATACAGGGGGCAAATGAGCAGTTCTTC
abundance: -; v_gene: TRBV19; d_gene: -; j_gene: TRBJ1-5; CDR3aa: CASTRDNLGNQPQHF; CDR3nt: TGTGCCAGTACTAGGGACAACTTGGGCAATCAGCCCCAGCATTTT
abundance: once; v_gene: TRBV29-1; d_gene: TRBD2; j_gene: TRBJ2-1; CDR3aa: CSVDRSSGVGEQFF; CDR3nt: TGCAGCGTTGATAGGTCTAGCGGGGTGGGTGAGCAGTTCTTC
abundance: -; v_gene: TRBV7-8; d_gene: -; j_gene: TRBJ2-3; CDR3aa: CASSLGAVTDTQYF; CDR3nt: TGTGCCAGCAGCTTAGGGGCTGTCACAGATACGCAGTATTTT
abundance: -; v_gene: TRBV10-1; d_gene: -; j_gene: TRBJ2-2; CDR3aa: CASSPRTPNTGELFF; CDR3nt: TGCGCCAGCAGCCCCCGGACACCGAACACCGGGGAGCTGTTTTTT
abundance: few; v_gene: TRBV6-5; d_gene: TRBD1; j_gene: TRBJ1-5; CDR3aa: CASSQGQGARQPQHF; CDR3nt: TGTGCCAGCAGTCAGGGACAGGGTGCTCGCCAGCCCCAGCATTTT
abundance: -; v_gene: TRBV5-1; d_gene: -; j_gene: TRBJ2-1; CDR3aa: CASSQYNEQFF; CDR3nt: TGCGCCAGCAGCCAGTACAATGAGCAGTTCTTC
abundance: -; v_gene: TRBV27; d_gene: -; j_gene: TRBJ1-5; CDR3aa: CASGRTGVGKAQHF; CDR3nt: TGTGCCAGCGGTCGAACGGGGGTAGGAAAGGCCCAGCATTTT
abundance: -; v_gene: TRBV5-1; d_gene: TRBD1; j_gene: TRBJ1-1; CDR3aa: CASSLAFRGDTEAFF; CDR3nt: TGCGCCAGCAGCTTGGCCTTCAGGGGGGACACTGAAGCTTTCTTT
abundance: -; v_gene: TRBV25-1; d_gene: -; j_gene: TRBJ2-3; CDR3aa: CASSPHRWKNTDTQYF; CDR3nt: TGTGCCAGCAGTCCACACAGGTGGAAGAACACAGATACGCAGTATTTT
abundance: -; v_gene: TRBV10-2; d_gene: -; j_gene: TRBJ1-1; CDR3aa: CASSAQGIEAFF; CDR3nt: TGCGCCAGCAGTGCCCAGGGAATTGAAGCTTTCTTT
abundance: few; v_gene: TRBV7-2; d_gene: TRBD1; j_gene: TRBJ1-5; CDR3aa: CASSLGGGAGNQPQHF; CDR3nt: TGTGCCAGCAGCTTAGGAGGGGGCGCGGGCAATCAGCCCCAGCATTTT
abundance: -; v_gene: TRBV19; d_gene: -; j_gene: TRBJ2-3; CDR3aa: CASSMEGARGTDTQYF; CDR3nt: TGTGCCAGTAGTATGGAGGGGGCGCGGGGCACAGATACGCAGTATTTT